Following are 31 T cell receptor beta chains from one sample sequenced in a study of a mutant IDH1 vaccine in newly diagnosed glioma. Regarding time point: week 23, last vaccination. Alongside topical imiquimod, each dose of vaccine comprised 300 ug of mutant IDH1 20-mer peptide. For these receptors, no antigen is known. Sequenced by immunoSEQ multiplex PCR; TCRdb stores in-frame clones only, minus some. The top ten clones hold around 6.9% of a sample with tens of thousands of clones, 78% of them seen once. The sample was PBMCs, taken from a glioma patient whose treatment included an IDH1 peptide vaccine. The origin of the receptors is a woman in her thirties or forties with glioma. Some clones in this sample may be carry-over from other donors' samples.

V is TRBV6-6 and J is TRBJ1-3, with D hard to call. Looked up from germline, CDR1 is MNHNY and CDR2 is SVGAGI (reference sequence). V was shortened by 6 bases and J by 8 bases, with 8 bases between the two germline ends. The CDR3 consists of 11 residues. The CDR3, as DNA: TGTGCCAGCAGATTGGGAGACACCATATATTTT. It encodes CASRLGDTIYF.

This chain uses TRBV6-1 with TRBJ1-1; no firm D call. The CDR3 spans 14 residues. CDR1 MNHNS and CDR2 SASEGT come from the germline V gene. The V and J ends lost 6 bases and 6 bases respectively, with 17 bases between them. CDR3 in DNA: TGTGCCAGCAGGGCCCAAGGGCTATACCCTGAAGCTTTCTTT. This translates into CASRAQGLYPEAFF.

The rearrangement links TRBV4-3 to TRBJ1-2; TRBD1 might be the D (6 bases). The CDR3 is 14 residues long. In germline, CDR1 is LGHNA, CDR2 YSLEER. Trimming cost V 3 bases and J 2 bases, with 10 bases left between them. DNA of the CDR3: TGCGCCAGCAGCCAGATCACAGGGAACTATGGCTACACCTTC. This codes for CASSQITGNYGYTF.

This clone was seen once. V usage is TRBV9 and J usage is TRBJ2-5; either TRBD1 or TRBD2 may supply D (6 bases each). The V gene's germline CDR1 is SGDLS and CDR2 YYNGEE. The CDR3 loop spans 15 amino acids. Trimming left V 5 bases short and J 3 bases short, with 17 bases between. CDR3: CASSRTGAGEETQYF. The CDR3 coding sequence is TGTGCCAGCAGTCGGACGGGGGCAGGGGAAGAGACCCAGTACTTC.

The chain links TRBV7-2 to TRBJ1-3, with 10 bases that match TRBD1. The V gene's germline CDR1 is SGHTA and CDR2 FQGNSA. V trimming: 4 bases; J trimming: 7 bases; junction bases outside the gene matches: 4. The CDR3 is made up of 14 amino acids. The CDR3 sequence is CASSSGGQGNTIYF. The CDR3 nucleotides are TGTGCCAGCAGCTCGGGGGGACAGGGGAACACCATATATTTT. The full variable domain, completed using reference TRBV7-2 and TRBJ1-3, is GAGVSQSPSNKVTEKGKDVELRCDPISGHTALYWYRQSLGQGLEFLIYFQGNSAPDKSGLPSDRFSAERTGGSVSTLTIQRTQQEDSAVYLCASSSGGQGNTIYFGEGSWLTVV.

The chain couples TRBV7-8 to TRBJ1-4; 7 positions match TRBD1. CDR3 length equals 14 residues. Germline CDR1 and CDR2: SGHVS and FQNEAQ. Trimming cost V 5 bases and J 8 bases; bases outside gene matches: 8. The CDR3 bases are TGTGCCAGCAGCCAGACAGGGACGGGAGAAAAACTGTTTTTT. Translating it yields CASSQTGTGEKLFF. The whole variable domain, remainder taken from reference TRBV7-8 and TRBJ1-4, is GAGVSQSPRYKVAKRGQDVALRCDPISGHVSLFWYQQALGQGPEFLTYFQNEAQLDKSGLPSDRFFAERPEGSVSTLKIQRTQQEDSAVYLCASSQTGTGEKLFFGSGTQLSVL.

V usage is TRBV9 and J usage is TRBJ1-1; possibly TRBD1 for D (5 bases). Trimming removed 0 bases from V and 2 bases from J, with 8 bases in between. This CDR3 is built from 14 residues. Germline V CDR1 and CDR2: SGDLS, YYNGEE. The CDR3 nucleotides read TGTGCCAGCAGCGTAGGGGGCTTTAACACTGAAGCTTTCTTT. Translation: CASSVGGFNTEAFF.

The chain joins TRBV19 to TRBJ2-1; a possible D gene is TRBD1 (5 bases). The V and J ends lost 2 bases and 8 bases respectively, with 16 bases between them. Germline lookup yields CDR1 LNHDA and CDR2 SQIVND (reference sequence). The CDR3 covers 15 residues. CDR3 sequence reads: CASSISLWGPHEQFF. CDR3 coding DNA: TGTGCCAGTAGTATAAGTCTCTGGGGCCCCCATGAGCAGTTCTTC.

The chain links TRBV29-1 to TRBJ2-7; 8 bases line up with TRBD1. This CDR3 spans 14 amino acids. CDR1 SQVTM and CDR2 ANQGSEA come from the germline V gene. The trim removed 7 bases at V and 4 bases at J, leaving 12 bases unmatched. The CDR3 nucleotides read TGCAGCGCAGCGGACAGGGTGCTGGGGTACGAGCAGTACTTC. Protein sequence: CSAADRVLGYEQYF.

The V and J genes are TRBV4-3 and TRBJ1-1, with TRBD1 as a possible D gene (5 bases). Germline lookup yields CDR1 LGHNA and CDR2 YSLEER. CDR3 length: 17 residues. V lost 0 bases and J lost 5, with 19 bases in between. CDR3 coding DNA: TGCGCCAGCAGCCAAGAATGGGCCGGGGCGGGAAGGACTGAAGCTTTCTTT. It specifies CASSQEWAGAGRTEAFF.

V and J are TRBV5-1 and TRBJ1-3, with D unclear. This CDR3 contains 15 residues. V shed 0 bases and J shed 2 bases, with 9 bases lying between them. Looked up from germline, CDR1 is SGHRS and CDR2 is YFSETQ. CDR3 amino acids: CASSLAATPGNTIYF. The CDR3 DNA is TGCGCCAGCAGCTTGGCCGCTACGCCTGGAAACACCATATATTTT.

The gene calls are TRBV28 and TRBJ1-3, with unresolved D. The CDR3 is 14 amino acids. Germline V gene data show CDR1 as MDHEN and CDR2 as SYDVKM. V shed 3 bases and J shed 1 base, with 7 bases lying between them. The CDR3 DNA follows: TGTGCCAGCAGTTTGCCCTCATCTGGAAACACCATATATTTT. Its protein product is CASSLPSSGNTIYF.

This clone appeared a single time. This rearrangement joins TRBV28 to TRBJ2-7, with D tentatively TRBD1 or TRBD2 (5 bases each). V was cut by 3 bases and J by 9 bases, with 18 bases left in between. This CDR3 is 14 amino acids long. Germline CDR1 and CDR2: MDHEN and SYDVKM. The CDR3 sequence: CASSFFGTGPGQYF. The CDR3 DNA reads TGTGCCAGCAGTTTTTTCGGGACGGGCCCCGGGCAGTACTTC.

The chain has TRBV7-8 and TRBJ2-7; D remains unclear. The CDR3 totals 15 residues. V lost 5 bases, J lost 0 bases, and 14 bases lay in between. The germline V gene has CDR1 SGHVS and CDR2 FQNEAQ. The CDR3 reads CASSQHSLSSYEQYF. The DNA for the CDR3 is TGTGCCAGCAGCCAACACAGCCTAAGCTCCTACGAGCAGTACTTC.

The chain recombines TRBV7-9 with TRBJ1-2, with D possibly matching TRBD1 (5 bases). The CDR3 runs 15 residues. Germline loops: CDR1 SEHNR, CDR2 FQNEAQ (reference sequence). Trimming removed 4 bases from V and 4 bases from J, with 16 bases in between. CDR3 sequence reads: CASSSGDSNSYGYTF. The CDR3 region has the DNA TGTGCCAGCAGCTCCGGAGACAGTAACTCCTATGGCTACACCTTC.

This clone was picked up a small number of times. The J gene is TRBJ1-2, the V gene TRBV4-1; no clear D gene. The CDR3 totals 14 residues. V was trimmed by 1 base and J by 5 bases, leaving 11 bases between them. Germline V gene lookup returns CDR1 MGHRA and CDR2 YSYEKL. The CDR3 sequence is CASSQAVIGYGYTF. The CDR3 DNA reads as TGCGCCAGCAGCCAAGCAGTCATCGGGTATGGCTACACCTTC.

The chain has TRBV25-1 and TRBJ2-1; 8 bases fit TRBD2. The V gene end was trimmed by 2 bases and the J gene end by 1 base; junction bases not matched to a gene: 7. Germline V gene data show CDR1 as MGHDK and CDR2 as SYGVNS. The CDR3 contains 17 residues. The DNA for the CDR3 is TGTGCCAGCAGTGAACACGGGAGCGGGAGTTCCTACAATGAGCAGTTCTTC. Translated, it gives CASSEHGSGSSYNEQFF.

V usage is TRBV27 and J usage is TRBJ2-3, with unresolved D. Germline CDR1 MNHEY, CDR2 SMNVEV (reference sequence). V was clipped by 9 bases and J by 5 bases, with 21 bases between them. This CDR3 contains 15 residues. The CDR3: CASTTPGPRGDTQYF. DNA for the CDR3: TGTGCCAGTACGACTCCGGGTCCCCGAGGAGATACGCAGTATTTT.

The chain couples TRBV5-6 to TRBJ2-5; D unclear. With 0 bases removed from V and 2 bases from J, the gap between germline ends came to 11 bases. Looked up from germline, CDR1 is SGHDT and CDR2 is YYEEEE. This CDR3 has 15 residues. The CDR3 loop reads CASSLALGTQETQYF. The CDR3 DNA sequence: TGTGCCAGCAGCTTGGCTTTGGGAACTCAAGAGACCCAGTACTTC.

V gene TRBV6-5 combines with J gene TRBJ2-6, with TRBD1 matching 7 bases. The J segment lost 4 bases and the V segment lost 6 bases, leaving 6 bases of the junction unmatched. This CDR3 has 15 residues. Germline CDR1 and CDR2: MNHEY and SVGAGI. The chain's CDR3 is CASRNDRVGANVLTF. The CDR3 region has the DNA TGTGCCAGCAGGAACGACAGGGTCGGGGCCAACGTCCTGACTTTC.

The genes are TRBV4-1 and TRBJ2-7, with D hard to call. Deletions cut 5 bases from V and 1 base from J, with 3 bases between. The germline V gene encodes CDR1 MGHRA and CDR2 YSYEKL. CDR3 size: 11 residues. The CDR3 coding sequence is TGCGCCAGCAGCGGATCCTACGAGCAGTACTTC. Translated, it gives CASSGSYEQYF.

The sample holds one count of this clone. The V and J genes are TRBV5-4 and TRBJ2-7; 7 positions match TRBD2. The CDR3 contains 14 residues. V dropped 4 bases and J dropped 7; count of bases not matched to a gene: 11. Germline assignment: CDR1 SGHNT and CDR2 YYREEE (reference sequence). The CDR3 here is CASSPGGELREQYF. CDR3 bases: TGTGCCAGCAGCCCTGGGGGGGAGCTTCGAGAGCAGTACTTC.

The rearrangement uses TRBV14 and TRBJ1-2; no clear D gene. Trimming removed 1 base at V and 8 bases at J, with 8 bases between. CDR3 size: 12 residues. Germline-derived CDR1 and CDR2 are SGHDN and FVKESK. Here the CDR3 reads CASSQAGSGYTF. The CDR3 DNA reads TGTGCCAGCAGCCAAGCTGGGTCCGGCTACACCTTC.

This clone has a single count. The V and J genes are TRBV5-5 and TRBJ2-5, with D possibly matching TRBD1 (6 bases). Trimming removed 4 bases from V and 2 bases from J, with 12 bases in between. The CDR3 is 14 residues long. Germline V gene sequence: CDR1 SGHKS, CDR2 YYEKEE (reference sequence). The CDR3, as DNA: TGTGCCAGCAGCCTGGACAGTCGACAAGAGACCCAGTACTTC. Amino acids: CASSLDSRQETQYF.

This clone was detected a few times. J is TRBJ2-3 and V is TRBV28; D is possibly TRBD1 (6 bases). This CDR3 has 14 amino acids. Germline V lookup: CDR1 MDHEN, CDR2 SYDVKM. Trimming removed 4 bases from V and 2 bases from J, with 10 bases in between. In DNA, the CDR3 is TGTGCCAGCAGTTCAGGACAGCCCACAGATACGCAGTATTTT. Encoded protein: CASSSGQPTDTQYF.

The rearrangement links TRBV7-2 to TRBJ1-1; a possible D gene is TRBD1 (5 bases). Trimming removed 2 bases from V and 3 bases from J, with 10 bases in between. Germline CDR1 reads SGHTA; CDR2 reads FQGNSA. The CDR3 consists of 14 residues. The CDR3 spells CASSLPGTDTEAFF. The CDR3 DNA follows: TGTGCCAGCAGCTTACCCGGGACGGACACTGAAGCTTTCTTT.

This chain joins TRBV10-3 and TRBJ2-7, with unresolved D. Deletions cut 0 bases from V and 5 bases from J, with 8 bases between. Germline lookup yields CDR1 ENHRY and CDR2 SYGVKD. The CDR3 sequence is 13 residues long. The CDR3 DNA reads as TGTGCCATCAGTGAGTCTCAAGGGCACGAGCAGTACTTC. Protein sequence: CAISESQGHEQYF.

The J gene is TRBJ2-5, the V gene TRBV4-1, with D perhaps being TRBD1 or TRBD2 (5 bases each). CDR3 length: 16 residues. The V gene lost 0 bases and the J gene lost 5 bases, with 16 bases spanning the gap. Germline CDR1 and CDR2: MGHRA and YSYEKL. The CDR3 bases are TGCGCCAGCAGCCAAGAGGGGCGTTTGAGGGCGGAGACCCAGTACTTC. As protein: CASSQEGRLRAETQYF.

CDR3 coding DNA: TGTGCCAGCAGGCGTTCCCATACGCAGTATTTT. It specifies CASRRSHTQYF. This sequence joins TRBV7-9 and TRBJ2-3, with D hard to call. CDR3 size: 11 residues. Trimming cost V 6 bases and J 7 bases, with 8 bases left between them. From germline, CDR1 is SEHNR and CDR2 FQNEAQ (reference sequence).

The chain recombines TRBV12-5 with TRBJ2-5; D perhaps matches TRBD1 (6 bases). The CDR3 length is 13 residues. Germline values: CDR1 LGHNT, CDR2 FRNRAP. Deletions cut 3 bases from V and 7 bases from J, with 12 bases between. CDR3 DNA sequence: TGTGCTAGTGGTTTACAGGGTGCAGGGACCCAGTACTTC. Its protein product is CASGLQGAGTQYF.

This chain links TRBV7-9 with TRBJ2-7, with D possibly being TRBD1 or TRBD2 (6 bases each). This CDR3 comprises 18 residues. V shed 4 bases and J shed 4 bases, with 26 bases lying between them. CDR1 is SEHNR and CDR2 is FQNEAQ in the germline V gene (reference sequence). CDR3 bases: TGTGCCAGCAGCTCCCAGGTGGGGGGCATTCTGGGTCTATACGAGCAGTACTTC. Translated, it gives CASSSQVGGILGLYEQYF.